The clone carrying this T cell receptor (beta chain) was seen a few times. Its antigen is unknown. Germline CDR1 reads SGDLS; CDR2 reads YYNGEE. The CDR3 has 16 residues. V dropped 4 bases and J dropped 2 bases, with 18 bases sitting between them. The study ran its PCR with 60 Vbeta and 13 Jbeta primers. Method: immunoSEQ multiplex PCR; TCRdb's copy keeps in-frame clones and lacks some. The data hold 200,000 to 250,000 clones, with roughly 80% observed a single time. This sample stems from a study of cytomegalovirus exposure and HLA in healthy donors. Study as a whole: Of all 400 or so donors who were genotyped, 75% to 85% belonged to the Caucasian-associated ancestry cluster.

Findings of the study overall: For cytomegalovirus status, the classifier reportedly gave diagnoses with high specificity and sensitivity.

The chain combines TRBV9 with TRBJ2-5, with D possibly being TRBD1 (6 bases). The origin of this receptor is a man aged 30 to 45 in good health and CMV-seronegative. The sample consisted of PBMCs. CDR3 DNA: TGTGCCAGCAGCCAGGGGTCAGGGAGAAGGCAAGAGACCCAGTACTTC. This encodes CASSQGSGRRQETQYF.